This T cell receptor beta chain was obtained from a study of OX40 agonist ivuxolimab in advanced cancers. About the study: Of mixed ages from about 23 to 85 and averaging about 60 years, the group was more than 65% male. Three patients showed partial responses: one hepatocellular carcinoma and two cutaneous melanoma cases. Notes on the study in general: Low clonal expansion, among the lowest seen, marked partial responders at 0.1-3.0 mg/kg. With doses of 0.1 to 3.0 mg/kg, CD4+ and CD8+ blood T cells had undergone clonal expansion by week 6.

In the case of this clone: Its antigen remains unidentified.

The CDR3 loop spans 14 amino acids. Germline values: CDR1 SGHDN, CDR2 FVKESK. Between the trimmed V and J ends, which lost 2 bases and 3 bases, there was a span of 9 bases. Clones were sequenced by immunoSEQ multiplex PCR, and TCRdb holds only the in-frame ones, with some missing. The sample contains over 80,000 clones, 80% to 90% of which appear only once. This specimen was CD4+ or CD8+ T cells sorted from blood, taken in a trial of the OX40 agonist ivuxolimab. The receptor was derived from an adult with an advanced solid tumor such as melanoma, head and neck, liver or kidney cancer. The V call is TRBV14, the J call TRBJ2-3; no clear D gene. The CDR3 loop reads CASSQSLGTDTQYF. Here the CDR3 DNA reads TGTGCCAGCAGCCAATCCTTGGGGACAGATACGCAGTATTTT.